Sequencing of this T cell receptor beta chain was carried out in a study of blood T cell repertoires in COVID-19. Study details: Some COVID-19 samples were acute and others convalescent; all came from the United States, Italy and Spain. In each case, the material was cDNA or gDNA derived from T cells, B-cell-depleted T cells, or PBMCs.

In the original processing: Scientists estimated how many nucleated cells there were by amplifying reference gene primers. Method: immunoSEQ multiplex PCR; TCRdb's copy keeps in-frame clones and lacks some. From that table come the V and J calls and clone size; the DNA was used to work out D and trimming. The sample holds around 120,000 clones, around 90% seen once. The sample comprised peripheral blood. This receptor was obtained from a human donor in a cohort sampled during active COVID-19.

CDR3 in DNA: TGTGCCAGCAGCATCAGACAGGGCGTTAATGAAAAACTGTTTTTT. This gives the protein CASSIRQGVNEKLFF. The chain couples TRBV7-9 to TRBJ1-4; TRBD1 aligns across 7 bases. The germline CDR1 and CDR2 sequences are SEHNR and FQNEAQ (reference sequence). This CDR3 is 15 amino acids long. V dropped 5 bases and J dropped 4; count of bases not matched to a gene: 7.